Shown below are 20 T cell receptor beta chains from a single sample sequenced in a study of monozygotic twins with inflammatory bowel disease. TCRdb re-called the 5' RACE reads and catalogs CDR3 proteins one per entry, DNA excluded. Here the sample table reports approximately 300,000 distinct CDR3 sequences. The material sequenced was blood. The receptors were gathered from a human donor with ulcerative colitis or Crohn's disease, or a healthy co-twin of an affected twin (not recorded which).

V and J are TRBV12-3 or TRBV12-4 and TRBJ1-1; TCRdb's D call, TRBD1, is unchecked because there is no DNA. The CDR3 spans 14 residues. CDR3 sequence reads: CASSLNRGHRKAFF.

The V and J genes are TRBV6-2 or TRBV6-3 and TRBJ2-5; TCRdb's D call, TRBD2, is unchecked because there is no DNA. Germline V gives CDR1 MNHEY, CDR2 SVGEGT. The CDR3 loop spans 14 amino acids. The CDR3: CASSRLAGAETQYF.

The CDR3 sequence: CASSLYSEQYF. This rearrangement joins TRBV5-4 to TRBJ2-7. Germline V gene lookup returns CDR1 SGHNT and CDR2 YYREEE (reference sequence). The CDR3 runs 11 residues. The full variable domain, completed using reference TRBV5-4 and TRBJ2-7, is ETGVTQSPTHLIKTRGQQVTLRCSSQSGHNTVSWYQQALGQGPQFIFQYYREEENGRGNFPPRFSGLQFPNYSSELNVNALELDDSALYLCASSLYSEQYFGPGTRLTVT.

V gene TRBV12-3 or TRBV12-4 combines with J gene TRBJ2-7. The CDR3 consists of 11 residues. The CDR3 region is CASVGAHEQYF.

The gene calls are TRBV5-4 and TRBJ2-7; with no DNA, the TCRdb D assignment of TRBD2 cannot be verified. The germline V gene has CDR1 SGHNT and CDR2 YYREEE (reference sequence). The CDR3 loop spans 14 amino acids. CDR3 region: CASSKPGLDYEQYF.

This rearrangement joins TRBV7-8 to TRBJ1-1. The CDR3 totals 12 residues. Per germline, CDR1 SGHVS and CDR2 FQNEAQ. CDR3 protein: CASSTVPTEAFF.

The J gene is TRBJ1-2, the V gene TRBV7-8. There are 13 residues in the CDR3. Germline assignment: CDR1 SGHVS and CDR2 FQNEAQ. The CDR3 loop reads CASSYTRQDGYTF.

This chain links TRBV5-1 with TRBJ2-7; TCRdb lists TRBD2, though no DNA is available to test this call. This CDR3 has 15 amino acids. Germline V gives CDR1 SGHRS, CDR2 YFSETQ. This CDR3 reads CASSLVASPSYEQYF.

V and J are TRBV18 and TRBJ1-1; TCRdb selects TRBD1, and the lack of DNA leaves this call unchecked. The CDR3 is 16 amino acids. Germline CDR1 and CDR2: KGHSH and LQKENI. CDR3 sequence reads: CASSLLPTGVGTEAFF.

V and J are TRBV7-9 and TRBJ1-1; TCRdb designates TRBD1, a call that cannot be tested without DNA. CDR3 length equals 12 residues. Germline assignment: CDR1 SEHNR and CDR2 FQNEAQ (reference sequence). The CDR3 is CASSLRGSEAFF.

The gene calls are TRBV24-1 and TRBJ1-4; TCRdb designates TRBD1, a call that cannot be tested without DNA. The CDR3 runs to 15 residues. Germline V lookup: CDR1 KGHDR, CDR2 SFDVKD. The CDR3 is CATSEAGTGYEKLFF.

The rearrangement joins TRBV5-1 to TRBJ2-5; TCRdb proposes TRBD1, but this gene call is untestable without DNA. CDR3 length: 14 residues. Germline CDR1 and CDR2: SGHRS and YFSETQ. CDR3 protein: CASSLEGAKETQYF.

The J gene is TRBJ2-1, the V gene TRBV5-6; there is no DNA to check the TCRdb D call of TRBD2. From germline, CDR1 is SGHDT and CDR2 YYEEEE. The CDR3 sequence is 13 residues long. CDR3 protein: CASSASPGGEQFF.

The CDR3 here is CASSFKGGGGELFF. This sequence joins TRBV7-2 and TRBJ2-2. CDR1 SGHTA and CDR2 FQGNSA come from the germline V gene. There are 14 residues in the CDR3.

The V and J genes are TRBV12-3 or TRBV12-4 and TRBJ1-5. The CDR3 consists of 14 residues. The CDR3 reads CASMGFGRNQPQHF.

The chain uses TRBV6-1 and TRBJ2-7. From germline, CDR1 is MNHNS and CDR2 SASEGT. CDR3 length: 14 amino acids. The CDR3 loop is CASSEAPGSYEQYF.

This chain's CDR3 is CSALAYDRASYNEQFF. V is TRBV20-1 and J is TRBJ2-1; the TCRdb call, TRBD2, lacks DNA for checking. The CDR3 covers 16 residues. Looked up from germline, CDR1 is DFQATT and CDR2 is SNEGSKA (reference sequence).

The chain combines TRBV7-9 with TRBJ2-1; TCRdb designates TRBD2, a call that cannot be tested without DNA. The germline gives CDR1 SEHNR, CDR2 FQNEAQ (reference sequence). The CDR3 contains 14 residues. CDR3 residues: CASSLGIAGEFQFF.

The V gene is TRBV6-2 or TRBV6-3, the J gene TRBJ1-5. Looked up from germline, CDR1 is MNHEY and CDR2 is SVGEGT. The CDR3 is 13 residues long. CDR3 sequence reads: CASGDNQNQPQHF.

The rearrangement joins TRBV21-1 to TRBJ2-1; with no DNA, the TCRdb D assignment of TRBD1 cannot be verified. TRBV21-1 corresponds to a pseudogene. The CDR3 sequence is 15 residues long. The CDR3 loop is CASSGYREAGNEQFF.